One and the same sample provided the 14 T cell receptor beta chains below, sequenced in a study of cytomegalovirus exposure and HLA in healthy donors. Vbeta (60) and Jbeta (13) primers were used in the PCR. Sequencing was performed with immunoSEQ multiplex PCR; in TCRdb, only in-frame clones are kept and a portion is missing. The table has under 85,000 clones, about three quarters seen once. Material: PBMCs. These receptor sequences come from a man aged 18 to 30 in good health and CMV-seronegative.

V usage is TRBV10-3 and J usage is TRBJ1-1, with D maybe TRBD1 (6 bases). Germline CDR1 is ENHRY and CDR2 is SYGVKD. This CDR3 region has 13 residues. V was pared by 6 bases and J by 5 bases, with 13 bases between. The CDR3 coding sequence is TGTGCCATCAGCGATTACAGGGAGACTGAAGCTTTCTTT. It is translated as CAISDYRETEAFF.

The rearrangement joins TRBV11-3 to TRBJ2-7, with 9 bases identical to TRBD1. Trimming cost V 1 base and J 7 bases; bases outside gene matches: 14. The CDR3 has 17 residues. Germline loops: CDR1 SGHNT, CDR2 YENEEA. This CDR3 is CASSLGPTGTGFLEQYV. For the CDR3, the DNA is TGTGCCAGCAGCTTAGGTCCCACGGGGACAGGGTTCTTGGAGCAGTACGTC.

About this clone itself: One end of the junction fails to match germline, which may point to a read error. The CDR3 nucleotides are TGTGCCACCAACAGAGGGGGGGTTGGAAACACCATATATTTT. Residues: CATNRGGVGNTIYF. The rearrangement links TRBV15 to TRBJ1-3, with D tentatively TRBD1 (6 bases). The CDR3 covers 14 residues. Looked up from germline, CDR1 is LNHNV and CDR2 is YYDKDF (reference sequence).

The chain combines TRBV4-2 with TRBJ2-1; TRBD1 matches at 8 bases. Germline trimming cut 1 base from V and 5 bases from J; bases unmatched to any gene: 1. The CDR3 sequence is 14 residues long. Germline V gives CDR1 LGHNA, CDR2 YNFKEQ. DNA of the CDR3: TGTGCCAGCAGCCAAGGACAGGGGAACAATGAGCAGTTCTTC. This sequence encodes CASSQGQGNNEQFF.

This clone was observed a few times. V and J are TRBV9 and TRBJ2-1; maybe TRBD2 (7 bases). CDR1 and CDR2 from the germline V gene are SGDLS and YYNGEE. V lost 4 bases and J lost 2, with 19 bases in between. This CDR3 comprises 17 residues. The CDR3 here is CASSPSRGAEAYNEQFF. For the CDR3, the DNA is TGTGCCAGCAGCCCTTCCCGGGGGGCGGAGGCCTACAATGAGCAGTTCTTC. Supplemented by reference TRBV9 and TRBJ2-1, the full variable domain reads DSGVTQTPKHLITATGQRVTLRCSPRSGDLSVYWYQQSLDQGLQFLIQYYNGEERAKGNILERFSAQQFPDLHSELNLSSLELGDSALYFCASSPSRGAEAYNEQFFGPGTRLTVL.

The chain's CDR3 is CASSLDGTGELFF. The CDR3 coding sequence is TGCGCCAGCAGCTTGGACGGGACCGGGGAGCTGTTTTTT. This chain joins TRBV5-1 and TRBJ2-2; D not resolved. The CDR3 covers 13 residues. Germline loops: CDR1 SGHRS, CDR2 YFSETQ. V shed 0 bases and J shed 5 bases, with 5 bases lying between them.

The V and J genes are TRBV28 and TRBJ2-1; perhaps TRBD1 as D (6 bases). Germline V lookup: CDR1 MDHEN, CDR2 SYDVKM. Deletions cut 2 bases from V and 5 bases from J, with 7 bases between. This CDR3 comprises 13 residues. CDR3 nucleotides: TGTGCCAGCAGTTTAGACAGGAACAATGAGCAGTTCTTC. Translating it yields CASSLDRNNEQFF.

V and J are TRBV10-3 and TRBJ1-3; D ambiguous. Between the trimmed V and J ends, which lost 3 bases and 4 bases, there was a span of 13 bases. This CDR3 spans 15 amino acids. CDR1 is ENHRY and CDR2 is SYGVKD in the germline V gene. The CDR3 DNA sequence: TGTGCCATCAGTGATAGATTTCCCAGGGGAAACACCATATATTTT. Its translation is CAISDRFPRGNTIYF.

The chain is built from TRBV29-1 and TRBJ2-2; 10 bases match TRBD2. The CDR3 is 16 amino acids. The germline CDR1 and CDR2 sequences are SQVTM and ANQGSEA. Germline trimming cut 7 bases from V and 4 bases from J; bases unmatched to any gene: 12. The CDR3 loop is CSASPIAGGSTGELFF. The DNA for the CDR3 is TGCAGCGCCAGCCCTATAGCGGGGGGATCCACCGGGGAGCTGTTTTTT.

This rearrangement joins TRBV27 to TRBJ1-6; 7 bases are a match to TRBD1. Germline V lookup: CDR1 MNHEY, CDR2 SMNVEV (reference sequence). V lost 5 bases to trimming and J lost 9 bases; unmatched junction nucleotides: 10. CDR3 length: 15 residues. The CDR3, as DNA: TGTGCCAGCAGTCCGCTACGACAGGGAGCTTCACCCCTCCACTTT. Translated, it gives CASSPLRQGASPLHF.

This clone has a single count. The chain links TRBV7-9 to TRBJ2-1, with 8 positions matching TRBD2. Trimming removed 3 bases from V and 7 bases from J; junction bases left unmatched: 5. The CDR3 spans 14 residues. Germline CDR1 and CDR2: SEHNR and FQNEAQ (reference sequence). This CDR3 reads CASSLSGGGNEQFF. CDR3 nucleotides: TGTGCCAGCAGCTTGTCCGGGGGGGGTAATGAGCAGTTCTTC. The complete variable domain, with remaining parts taken from reference TRBV7-9 and TRBJ2-1, reads DTGVSQNPRHKITKRGQNVTFRCDPISEHNRLYWYRQTLGQGPEFLTYFQNEAQLEKSRLLSDRFSAERPKGSFSTLEIQRTEQGDSAMYLCASSLSGGGNEQFFGPGTRLTVL.

The J gene is TRBJ2-7, the V gene TRBV21-1; the listed D gene, TRBD1, was not tested against the DNA. TRBV21-1 is flagged as a pseudogene. The CDR3 runs 14 residues. Here the CDR3 reads CASSMDRGTYEQYV. In DNA form, the CDR3 reads TGTGCCAGCAGCATGGACAGGGGCACCTACGAGCAGTACGTC.

V usage is TRBV5-4 and J usage is TRBJ2-3; tentatively, D is TRBD1 (5 bases). The CDR3 contains 16 residues. V lost 4 bases to trimming and J lost 3 bases, with 18 bases between them. Per germline, CDR1 SGHNT and CDR2 YYREEE (reference sequence). CDR3 in DNA: TGTGCCAGCAGCAGTCCACAGGTCCGAAGTACAGATACGCAGTATTTT. This gives the protein CASSSPQVRSTDTQYF. The whole variable domain, filled in from reference TRBV5-4 and TRBJ2-3, reads ETGVTQSPTHLIKTRGQQVTLRCSSQSGHNTVSWYQQALGQGPQFIFQYYREEENGRGNFPPRFSGLQFPNYSSELNVNALELDDSALYLCASSSPQVRSTDTQYFGPGTRLTVL.

J is TRBJ2-5 and V is TRBV5-1, with 12 bases identical to TRBD2. The CDR3 extends over 17 amino acids. V gave up 4 bases and J gave up 1 base; unmatched junction bases: 8. Germline CDR1 and CDR2: SGHRS and YFSETQ. Written as DNA, the CDR3 is TGCGCCAGCAGCGCCCCGAGACTAGCGGGGGCCCAAGAGACCCAGTACTTC. This translates into CASSAPRLAGAQETQYF.